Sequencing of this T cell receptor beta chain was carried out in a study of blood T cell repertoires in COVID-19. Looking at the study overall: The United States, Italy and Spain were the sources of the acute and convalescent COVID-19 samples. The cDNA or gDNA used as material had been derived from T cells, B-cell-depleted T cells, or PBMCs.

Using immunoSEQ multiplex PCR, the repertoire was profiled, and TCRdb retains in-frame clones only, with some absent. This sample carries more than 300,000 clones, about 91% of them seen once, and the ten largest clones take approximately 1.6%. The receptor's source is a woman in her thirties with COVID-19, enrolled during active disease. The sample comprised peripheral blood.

CDR3 DNA sequence: TGCGCCAGCAGCCAAGAGGCCGGTCGGGGGACTGAAGCTTTCTTT. Translated, it gives CASSQEAGRGTEAFF. The chain recombines TRBV4-1 with TRBJ1-1, with D maybe TRBD1 (5 bases). The V and J ends lost 0 bases and 5 bases respectively, with 13 bases between them. The germline V gene has CDR1 MGHRA and CDR2 YSYEKL. The CDR3 has 15 residues.